This T cell receptor beta chain is drawn from a study of cytomegalovirus exposure and HLA in healthy donors. This clone showed up just a few times. Primers included in the PCR were 60 Vbeta and 13 Jbeta primers. Repertoires were generated with immunoSEQ multiplex PCR, while TCRdb's copy carries only in-frame clones and drops some. The data hold about 110,000 clones, with around 80% observed a single time. The sequenced material came from PBMCs. This TCR was sampled from a woman in her 50s in good health and CMV-seropositive.

In nucleotides, the CDR3 is TGCGCCAGCAGCCACCTGGGGGGGGATTACGAGCAGTACTTC. Protein: CASSHLGGDYEQYF. V gene TRBV23-1 combines with J gene TRBJ2-7; 7 nucleotides line up with TRBD2. Being an ORF, TRBV23-1 has a function that is uncertain. With V trimmed by 6 bases and J by 4 bases, 9 bases remained unmatched. The CDR3 has 14 residues.